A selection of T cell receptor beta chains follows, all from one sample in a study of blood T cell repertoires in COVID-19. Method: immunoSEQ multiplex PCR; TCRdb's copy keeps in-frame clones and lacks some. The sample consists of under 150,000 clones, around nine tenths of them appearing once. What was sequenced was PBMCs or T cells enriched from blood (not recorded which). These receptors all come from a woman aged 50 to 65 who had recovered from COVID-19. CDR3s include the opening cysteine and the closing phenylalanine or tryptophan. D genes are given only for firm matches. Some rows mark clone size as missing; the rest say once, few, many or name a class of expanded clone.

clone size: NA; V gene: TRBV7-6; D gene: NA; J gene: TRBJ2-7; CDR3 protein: CASSLRPRGGPGEQYF; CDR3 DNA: TGTGCCAGCAGCCTACGGCCCCGCGGGGGCCCCGGCGAGCAGTACTTC
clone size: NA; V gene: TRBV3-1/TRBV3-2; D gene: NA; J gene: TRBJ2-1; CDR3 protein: CASSHLNNEQFF; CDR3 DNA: TGTGCCAGCAGCCACTTAAACAATGAGCAGTTCTTC
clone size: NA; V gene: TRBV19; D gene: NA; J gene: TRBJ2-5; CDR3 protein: CASSHSRDSLYQETQYF; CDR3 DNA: TGTGCCAGTAGTCACTCGCGGGACAGCCTGTACCAAGAGACCCAGTACTTC
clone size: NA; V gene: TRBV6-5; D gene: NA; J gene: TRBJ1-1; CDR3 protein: CASSYSGGYTEAFF; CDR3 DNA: TGTGCCAGCAGTTACTCTGGCGGCTACACTGAAGCTTTCTTT
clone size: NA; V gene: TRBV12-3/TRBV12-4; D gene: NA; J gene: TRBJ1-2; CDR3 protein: CASSHDSSYGYTF; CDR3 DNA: TGTGCCAGCAGCCACGACTCCTCCTATGGCTACACCTTC
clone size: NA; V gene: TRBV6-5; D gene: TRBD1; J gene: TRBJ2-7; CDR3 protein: CASMLGGTGFYEQYF; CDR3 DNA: TGTGCCAGCATGTTAGGTGGGACAGGGTTCTACGAGCAGTACTTC
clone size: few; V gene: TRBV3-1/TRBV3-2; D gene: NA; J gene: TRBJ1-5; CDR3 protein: CASSQTNDDISNQPQHF; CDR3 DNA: TGTGCCAGCAGCCAAACAAACGATGACATTAGCAATCAGCCCCAGCATTTT
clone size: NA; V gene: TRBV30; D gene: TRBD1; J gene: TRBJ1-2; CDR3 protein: CAWSVTGSYGYTF; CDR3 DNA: TGTGCCTGGAGTGTGACAGGGTCCTATGGCTACACCTTC
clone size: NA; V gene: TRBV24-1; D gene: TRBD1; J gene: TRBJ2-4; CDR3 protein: CATSESGTENIQYF; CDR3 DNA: TGTGCCACCAGTGAATCGGGGACAGAAAACATTCAGTACTTC
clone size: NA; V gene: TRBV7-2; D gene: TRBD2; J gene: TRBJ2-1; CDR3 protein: CASSLPLSGGLGEQFF; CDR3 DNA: TGTGCCAGCAGCTTACCTTTGAGCGGGGGTCTGGGTGAGCAGTTCTTC
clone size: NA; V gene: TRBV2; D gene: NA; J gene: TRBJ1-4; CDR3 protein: CASSGSITNEKLFF; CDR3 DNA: TGTGCCAGCAGCGGTAGTATAACTAATGAAAAACTGTTTTTT
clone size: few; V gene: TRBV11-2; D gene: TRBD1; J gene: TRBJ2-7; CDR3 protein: CASSSIRDRGSYEQYF; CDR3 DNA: TGTGCCAGCAGCTCAATCCGGGACAGGGGTTCCTACGAGCAGTACTTC
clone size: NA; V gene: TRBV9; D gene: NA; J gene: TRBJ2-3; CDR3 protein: CASSDPTSDTQYF; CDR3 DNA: TGTGCCAGCAGCGACCCTACTAGCGATACGCAGTATTTT
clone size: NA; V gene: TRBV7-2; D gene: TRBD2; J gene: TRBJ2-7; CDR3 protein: CASSLALGGDSYEQYF; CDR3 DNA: TGTGCCAGCAGCTTAGCGCTGGGGGGGGACTCCTACGAGCAGTACTTC
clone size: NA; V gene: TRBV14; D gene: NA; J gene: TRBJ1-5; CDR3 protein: CASSQAGARQPQHF; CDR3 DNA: TGTGCCAGCAGCCAAGCAGGGGCTAGGCAGCCCCAGCATTTT
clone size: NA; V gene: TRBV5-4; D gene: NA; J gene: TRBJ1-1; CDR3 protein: CASSPQDRNTEAFF; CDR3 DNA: TGTGCCAGCAGCCCACAGGACAGGAACACTGAAGCTTTCTTT
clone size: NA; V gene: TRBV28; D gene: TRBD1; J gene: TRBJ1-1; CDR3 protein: CASTPTGGTEAFF; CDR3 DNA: TGTGCCAGCACCCCGACAGGGGGCACTGAAGCTTTCTTT
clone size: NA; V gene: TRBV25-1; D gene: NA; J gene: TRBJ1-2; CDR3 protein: CASSTPYGYTF; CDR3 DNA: TGTGCCAGCAGTACACCCTATGGCTACACCTTC
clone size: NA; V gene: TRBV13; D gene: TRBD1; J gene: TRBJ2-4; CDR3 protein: CASSSGQGSKNIQYF; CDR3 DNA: TGTGCCAGCAGCTCCGGACAGGGTTCCAAAAACATTCAGTACTTC
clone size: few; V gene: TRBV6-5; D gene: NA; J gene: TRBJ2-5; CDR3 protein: CASREGPQETQYF; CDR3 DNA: TGTGCCAGCAGGGAGGGACCCCAAGAGACCCAGTACTTC
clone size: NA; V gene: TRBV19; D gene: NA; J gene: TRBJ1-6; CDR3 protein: CASSTNFSPLHF; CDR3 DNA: TGTGCCAGTAGTACCAATTTTTCACCCCTCCACTTT
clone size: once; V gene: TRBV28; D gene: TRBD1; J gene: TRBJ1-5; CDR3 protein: CAGVQGAGQPQHF; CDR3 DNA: TGTGCCGGAGTACAGGGGGCAGGTCAGCCCCAGCATTTT